This T cell receptor (beta chain) was identified in a study of cytomegalovirus exposure and HLA in healthy donors. Sequencing was performed with immunoSEQ multiplex PCR; in TCRdb, only in-frame clones are kept and a portion is missing. The repertoire holds roughly 170,000 clones, about 80% seen once, with approximately 2.9% in the top ten. General observations from the study: The authors enumerated roughly 160 TCR beta chains as linked to cytomegalovirus.

This clone occurred once. Its antigen is not known. The V gene end was trimmed by 3 bases and the J gene end by 2 bases; junction bases not matched to a gene: 6. CDR1 and CDR2 (germline): LGHNA, YNFKEQ. The CDR3 has 16 amino acids. The sequence derives from a young woman in good health and CMV-seropositive. Material for sequencing was PBMCs. This rearrangement joins TRBV4-2 to TRBJ2-5, with 10 bases matching TRBD2. CDR3 sequence: CASSQSGAGGQETQYF. Written as DNA, the CDR3 is TGTGCCAGCAGCCAGTCGGGAGCGGGGGGGCAAGAGACCCAGTACTTC.